The 32 T cell receptor beta chains presented below share a single source sample, sequenced in a study of T cell responses to AZD1222 COVID-19 vaccine. Repertoires were generated with immunoSEQ multiplex PCR, while TCRdb's copy carries only in-frame clones and drops some. This sample has 170,000 or so clones, with about nine tenths found just once. The material sequenced was peripheral blood, taken on day 0 of AZD1222 vaccination. These receptors were taken from an adult in good health.

CDR3 coding DNA: TGTGCCAGCCGGCGGTCCGGAGGGACAGGGCGTGAAAAACTGTTTTTT. Translation: CASRRSGGTGREKLFF. V gene TRBV19 combines with J gene TRBJ1-4, with TRBD1 identical over 9 bases. Germline lookup yields CDR1 LNHDA and CDR2 SQIVND (reference sequence). This CDR3 region has 16 residues. Germline trimming cut 9 bases from V and 7 bases from J; bases unmatched to any gene: 15.

The gene calls are TRBV29-1 and TRBJ2-5; D is ambiguous. Trimming shortened V by 0 bases and J by 4 bases, and 12 bases separated the two germline ends. Germline V gives CDR1 SQVTM, CDR2 ANQGSEA. The CDR3 is made up of 14 amino acids. The CDR3 sequence is CSVEEENRGETQYF. CDR3 nucleotide sequence: TGCAGCGTTGAAGAGGAGAACAGAGGAGAGACCCAGTACTTC. Complete variable domain (other parts from reference TRBV29-1 and TRBJ2-5): SAVISQKPSRDICQRGTSLTIQCQVDSQVTMMFWYRQQPGQSLTLIATANQGSEATYESGFVIDKFPISRPNLTFSTLTVSNMSPEDSSIYLCSVEEENRGETQYFGPGTRLLVL.

The chain employs TRBV3-1 (or the pseudogene TRBV3-2) and TRBJ2-2, with 7 bases lining up with TRBD1. Germline lookup yields CDR1 LGHDT and CDR2 YNNKEL (reference sequence). The CDR3 spans 16 residues. V lost 4 bases and J lost 5; bases outside the gene matches: 10. The CDR3 sequence: CASSPSGRRGTGELFF. CDR3 nucleotides: TGTGCCAGCAGCCCGAGTGGACGCAGGGGGACCGGGGAGCTGTTTTTT.

The V call is TRBV5-1, the J call TRBJ2-7, with no clear D. CDR1 is SGHRS, CDR2 YFSETQ, per germline. There are 14 residues in the CDR3. V shed 4 bases and J shed 0 bases, with 11 bases lying between them. The CDR3 loop is CASSESASSYEQYF. As DNA, the CDR3 is TGCGCCAGCAGCGAAAGCGCCTCCTCCTACGAGCAGTACTTC.

The CDR3, as DNA: TGTGCCAGCAGTTTCTTACCGGGAGAGCAGTACTTC. Its translation is CASSFLPGEQYF. V and J are TRBV28 and TRBJ2-7, with D maybe TRBD2 (5 bases). This CDR3 has 12 residues. The germline CDR1 and CDR2 sequences are MDHEN and SYDVKM. V shed 3 bases and J shed 7 bases, with 10 bases lying between them.

The V call is TRBV12-5, the J call TRBJ1-5; D unclear. The V end was cut by 0 bases, the J end by 0 bases, with 12 bases between. CDR1 is LGHNT, CDR2 FRNRAP, per germline. The CDR3 contains 17 residues. Here the CDR3 reads CASGLVLNSVSNQPQHF. CDR3 DNA sequence: TGTGCTAGTGGTTTGGTACTTAACTCCGTTAGCAATCAGCCCCAGCATTTT.

The V call is TRBV18, the J call TRBJ2-5; D unclear. Trimming pared 6 bases from V and 2 bases from J, leaving 10 bases between. Germline CDR1 is KGHSH and CDR2 is LQKENI. This CDR3 has 13 residues. The CDR3 nucleotides read TGTGCCAGCTCCCGGACGAGACAAGAGACCCAGTACTTC. Amino acid sequence: CASSRTRQETQYF.

The chain couples TRBV7-8 to TRBJ2-7, with TRBD2 matching over 12 bases. This CDR3 is built from 18 residues. J was trimmed by 3 bases and V by 3 bases; bases with no gene match: 12. CDR1 and CDR2 (germline): SGHVS, FQNEAQ. CDR3 in DNA: TGTGCCAGCAGCTTGACTAGCGGGGGTTCCGGGGGAAGCTACGAGCAGTACTTC. Translated: CASSLTSGGSGGSYEQYF.

This clone has a single count. The gene calls are TRBV2 and TRBJ1-2; D unclear. In germline, CDR1 is SNHLY, CDR2 FYNNEI. The CDR3 totals 14 residues. Trimming shortened V by 5 bases and J by 4 bases, and 14 bases separated the two germline ends. CDR3 amino acids: CASSNTELSYGYTF. In DNA, the CDR3 is TGTGCCAGCAGTAACACTGAACTTAGCTATGGCTACACCTTC.

The chain uses TRBV12-3 or TRBV12-4 and TRBJ1-1; TRBD1 is a possible D gene (6 bases). The CDR3 has 11 residues. Trimming cost V 3 bases and J 11 bases, with 10 bases left between them. CDR3 protein: CASSLGGAAFF. DNA of the CDR3: TGTGCCAGCAGTTTGGGGGGGGCCGCTTTCTTT.

The V call is TRBV6-5, the J call TRBJ1-2; D is unclear. V gave up 2 bases and J gave up 0 bases, with 10 bases separating them. Germline V gene lookup returns CDR1 MNHEY and CDR2 SVGAGI. The CDR3 extends over 15 amino acids. CDR3 DNA sequence: TGTGCCAGCAGTTACAGCGGTCAAGCTAACTATGGCTACACCTTC. Translating gives CASSYSGQANYGYTF.

The V call is TRBV28, the J call TRBJ1-3, with D possibly being TRBD1 (5 bases). Per the germline V gene, CDR1 is MDHEN and CDR2 is SYDVKM. V gave up 6 bases and J gave up 1 base, with 10 bases separating them. The CDR3 is 14 residues long. The CDR3 DNA follows: TGTGCCAGCAGCTCAGGGTCATCTGGAAACACCATATATTTT. This sequence encodes CASSSGSSGNTIYF.

V is TRBV18 and J is TRBJ1-1; no clear D gene. V lost 3 bases and J lost 5, with 22 bases in between. The germline V gene has CDR1 KGHSH and CDR2 LQKENI. The CDR3 is made up of 17 amino acids. CDR3 bases: TGTGCCAGCTCACCTGGCGCGGCGGCTGGGGTAGGGACTGAAGCTTTCTTT. Amino acids: CASSPGAAAGVGTEAFF.

CDR3: CASSTSGEAFF. The CDR3 DNA sequence: TGTGCCAGCAGCACTTCAGGTGAAGCTTTCTTT. V usage is TRBV6-5 and J usage is TRBJ1-1, with D unclear. This CDR3 has 11 amino acids. The V gene lost 6 bases and the J gene lost 7 bases, with 9 bases spanning the gap. Germline CDR1 and CDR2: MNHEY and SVGAGI.

The chain combines TRBV5-1 with TRBJ2-7, with a tentative D call TRBD1 (7 bases). CDR3 length equals 16 residues. Deletions cut 0 bases from V and 3 bases from J, with 16 bases between. Germline lookup yields CDR1 SGHRS and CDR2 YFSETQ. CDR3 sequence (DNA): TGCGCCAGCAGCTTGGCGGTCGGGCAGGGGGGCTACGAGCAGTACTTC. Residues: CASSLAVGQGGYEQYF.

The rearrangement uses TRBV3-1 (or the pseudogene TRBV3-2) and TRBJ2-7; 7 bases agree with TRBD1. V was clipped by 1 base and J by 5 bases; unmatched bases: 11. Germline CDR1 reads LGHDT; CDR2 reads YNNKEL (reference sequence). The CDR3 consists of 16 residues. CDR3 sequence reads: CASSQAWTGGRDEQYF. DNA of the CDR3: TGTGCCAGCAGCCAAGCCTGGACAGGAGGTCGGGACGAGCAGTACTTC.

V is TRBV6-5 and J is TRBJ1-5, with D unclear. Trimming stripped 6 bases from V and 5 bases from J, with 11 bases between. Germline V lookup: CDR1 MNHEY, CDR2 SVGAGI. This CDR3 has 13 residues. CDR3 bases: TGTGCCAGCAGGGCTGGTCCGGATCAGCCCCAGCATTTT. Translated, it gives CASRAGPDQPQHF.

The J gene is TRBJ2-6, the V gene TRBV4-2; TRBD1 might be the D (6 bases). The CDR3 totals 16 residues. V was cut by 4 bases and J by 0 bases, with 10 bases left in between. Per the germline V gene, CDR1 is LGHNA and CDR2 is YNFKEQ. The CDR3 DNA reads TGTGCCAGCAGCCTCGACAGGAGCTCTGGGGCCAACGTCCTGACTTTC. This encodes CASSLDRSSGANVLTF.

The CDR3 is CASSFQNTEAFF. The CDR3 region has the DNA TGCGCCAGCAGCTTCCAGAACACTGAAGCTTTCTTT. J is TRBJ1-1 and V is TRBV5-1; D is uncertain. Trimming took off 2 bases at V and 1 base at J, with 3 bases between the two ends. This CDR3 has 12 amino acids. CDR1 SGHRS and CDR2 YFSETQ come from the germline V gene.

The J gene is TRBJ1-4, the V gene TRBV7-6; no firm D call. V was clipped by 3 bases and J by 0 bases, with 5 bases between them. The germline V gene encodes CDR1 SGHVS and CDR2 FNYEAQ. CDR3 size: 14 residues. This CDR3 is CASSLGSTNEKLFF. The CDR3 bases are TGTGCCAGCAGCTTGGGCTCAACTAATGAAAAACTGTTTTTT.

The chain recombines TRBV19 with TRBJ1-5; the match to TRBD1 covers 7 bases. The CDR3 sequence is 15 residues long. J lost 1 base, V lost 3 bases, and 3 bases had no gene match. Germline loops: CDR1 LNHDA, CDR2 SQIVND (reference sequence). The CDR3 sequence is CASSIYRGSNQPQHF. The CDR3 coding sequence is TGTGCCAGTAGTATTTACAGGGGAAGCAATCAGCCCCAGCATTTT.

The chain joins TRBV5-1 to TRBJ1-1; D remains ambiguous. Germline V gene lookup returns CDR1 SGHRS and CDR2 YFSETQ. V lost 0 bases and J 1 base, leaving 10 bases between the germline ends. The CDR3 has 15 amino acids. CDR3 coding DNA: TGCGCCAGCAGCTTGGGGGGTAGTGAGAACACTGAAGCTTTCTTT. Residues: CASSLGGSENTEAFF.

V usage is TRBV27 and J usage is TRBJ2-7; TRBD1 might be the D (6 bases). This CDR3 is 13 amino acids long. The V gene lost 5 bases and the J gene lost 2 bases, with 10 bases spanning the gap. CDR1 and CDR2 from the germline V gene are MNHEY and SMNVEV (reference sequence). The CDR3 DNA reads TGTGCCAGCAGTGCGGACAGTGCCTACGAGCAGTACTTC. Translated: CASSADSAYEQYF.

The genes are TRBV18 and TRBJ1-2; no definite D call. CDR3 size: 15 residues. Trimming took 1 base from V and 0 from J, leaving 9 bases between them. Germline V gene sequence: CDR1 KGHSH, CDR2 LQKENI. The DNA of the CDR3 is TGTGCCAGCTCACCACGGCAGTCTCCTAACTATGGCTACACCTTC. Protein sequence: CASSPRQSPNYGYTF.

The chain uses TRBV7-2 and TRBJ2-3, with 7 bases identical to TRBD2. The CDR3 runs to 15 residues. CDR1 SGHTA and CDR2 FQGNSA come from the germline V gene. The trim removed 1 base at V and 1 base at J, leaving 2 bases unmatched. The DNA for the CDR3 is TGTGCCAGCAGCTTAGGGGCGGGGGGCACAGATACGCAGTATTTT. This gives the protein CASSLGAGGTDTQYF.

The chain links TRBV30 to TRBJ2-5; 7 nucleotides align to TRBD2. V lost 4 bases to trimming and J lost 3 bases; unmatched junction nucleotides: 5. The CDR3 has 13 amino acids. The V gene's germline CDR1 is GTSNPN and CDR2 SVGIG (reference sequence). CDR3 in amino acids: CAWTSGDKETQYF. In nucleotides, the CDR3 is TGTGCCTGGACTAGCGGTGACAAAGAGACCCAGTACTTC.

The chain uses TRBV13 and TRBJ2-7; TRBD1 matches 9 bases. The CDR3 consists of 12 residues. CDR1 is PRHDT and CDR2 is FYEKMQ in the germline V gene (reference sequence). After removal of 3 bases from V and 6 bases from J, the junction contained 0 bases not matched to a gene. The CDR3 loop is CASSLDRGEQYF. DNA for the CDR3: TGTGCCAGCAGCTTGGACAGGGGCGAGCAGTACTTC.

This chain uses TRBV14 with TRBJ1-1, with D perhaps TRBD1 (5 bases). V was pared by 1 base and J by 1 base, with 10 bases between. The CDR3 runs to 15 residues. Germline lookup yields CDR1 SGHDN and CDR2 FVKESK. The CDR3 protein is CASSQAAGTNTEAFF. In nucleotides, the CDR3 is TGTGCCAGCAGCCAAGCAGCAGGGACGAACACTGAAGCTTTCTTT.

This rearrangement joins TRBV6-5 to TRBJ1-5; D is perhaps TRBD1 (6 bases). V lost 6 bases and J 0 bases, leaving 12 bases between the germline ends. Germline-derived CDR1 and CDR2 are MNHEY and SVGAGI. The CDR3 sequence is 15 residues long. The CDR3 spells CASSRGGHSNQPQHF. The CDR3 nucleotides read TGTGCCAGCAGCCGGGGGGGCCATAGCAATCAGCCCCAGCATTTT.

The V call is TRBV7-9, the J call TRBJ2-3, with 8 bases matching TRBD1. There are 16 residues in the CDR3. Germline V gives CDR1 SEHNR, CDR2 FQNEAQ (reference sequence). Trimming removed 5 bases from V and 0 bases from J; junction bases left unmatched: 7. The CDR3 DNA reads TGTGCCAGCAGCCCTGGACAGGGTGCTAGCACAGATACGCAGTATTTT. Residues: CASSPGQGASTDTQYF.

The genes are TRBV7-2 and TRBJ1-5; D unclear. The CDR3 extends over 13 amino acids. Trimming removed 1 base from V and 5 bases from J, with 6 bases in between. Germline CDR1 and CDR2: SGHTA and FQGNSA. The CDR3 coding sequence is TGTGCCAGCAGCTTAGAAAGTGATCAGCCCCAGCATTTT. Amino acid sequence: CASSLESDQPQHF.

A single count supports this clone. V gene TRBV9 combines with J gene TRBJ1-2; TRBD1 is a possible D gene (6 bases). Germline CDR1 reads SGDLS; CDR2 reads YYNGEE. V was shortened by 4 bases and J by 4 bases, with 17 bases between the two germline ends. CDR3 size: 15 residues. Written as DNA, the CDR3 is TGTGCCAGCAGCTCCCCCGGGACACCGACCTATGGCTACACCTTC. This gives the protein CASSSPGTPTYGYTF.